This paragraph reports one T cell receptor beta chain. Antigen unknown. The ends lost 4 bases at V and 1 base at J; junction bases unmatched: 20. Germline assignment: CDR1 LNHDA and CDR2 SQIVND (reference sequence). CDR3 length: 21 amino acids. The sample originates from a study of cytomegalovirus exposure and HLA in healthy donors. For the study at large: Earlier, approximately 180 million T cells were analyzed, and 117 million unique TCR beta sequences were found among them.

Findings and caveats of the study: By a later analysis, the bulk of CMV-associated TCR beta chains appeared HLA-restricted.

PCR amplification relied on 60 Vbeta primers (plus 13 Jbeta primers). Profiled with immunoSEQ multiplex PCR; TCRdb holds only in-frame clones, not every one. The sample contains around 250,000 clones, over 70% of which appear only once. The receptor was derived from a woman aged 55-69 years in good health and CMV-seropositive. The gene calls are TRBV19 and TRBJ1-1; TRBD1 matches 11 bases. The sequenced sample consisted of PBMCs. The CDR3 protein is CASSTLIPDRGRIFSNTEAFF. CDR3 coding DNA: TGTGCCAGTAGTACCCTTATCCCGGACAGGGGGCGAATTTTCTCGAACACTGAAGCTTTCTTT.